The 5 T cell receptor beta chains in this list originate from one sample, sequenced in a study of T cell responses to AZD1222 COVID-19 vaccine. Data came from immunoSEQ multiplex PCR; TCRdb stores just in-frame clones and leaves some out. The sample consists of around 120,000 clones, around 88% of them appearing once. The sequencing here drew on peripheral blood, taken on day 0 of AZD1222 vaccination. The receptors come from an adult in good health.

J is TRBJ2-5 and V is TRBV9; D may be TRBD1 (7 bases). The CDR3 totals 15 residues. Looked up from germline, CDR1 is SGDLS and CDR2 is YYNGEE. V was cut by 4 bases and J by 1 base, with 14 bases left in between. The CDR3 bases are TGTGCCAGCAGCCAGGGGGGACAGTCCCAAGAGACCCAGTACTTC. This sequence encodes CASSQGGQSQETQYF.

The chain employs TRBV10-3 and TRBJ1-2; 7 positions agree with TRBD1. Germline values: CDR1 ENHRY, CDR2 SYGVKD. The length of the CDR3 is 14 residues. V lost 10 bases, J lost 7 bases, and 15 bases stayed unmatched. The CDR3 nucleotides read TGTGCCAGCCGGGACAGTACCTCCCCGGGTGGCTACACCTTC. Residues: CASRDSTSPGGYTF.

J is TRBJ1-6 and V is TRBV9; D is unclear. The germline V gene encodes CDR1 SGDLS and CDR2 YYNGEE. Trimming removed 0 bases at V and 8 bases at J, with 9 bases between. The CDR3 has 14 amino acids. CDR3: CASSVDGKDSPLHF. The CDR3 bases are TGTGCCAGCAGCGTAGACGGGAAGGATTCACCCCTCCACTTT. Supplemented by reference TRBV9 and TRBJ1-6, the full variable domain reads DSGVTQTPKHLITATGQRVTLRCSPRSGDLSVYWYQQSLDQGLQFLIQYYNGEERAKGNILERFSAQQFPDLHSELNLSSLELGDSALYFCASSVDGKDSPLHFGNGTRLTVT.

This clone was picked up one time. For the CDR3, the DNA is TGTGCCAGCAGCTTGGACCGCTCCTACGAGCAGTACTTC. Residues: CASSLDRSYEQYF. The chain couples TRBV5-8 to TRBJ2-7, with D uncertain. CDR1 is SGHTS, CDR2 YDEGEE, per germline. V was clipped by 0 bases and J by 0 bases, with 4 bases between them. The CDR3 has 13 residues.

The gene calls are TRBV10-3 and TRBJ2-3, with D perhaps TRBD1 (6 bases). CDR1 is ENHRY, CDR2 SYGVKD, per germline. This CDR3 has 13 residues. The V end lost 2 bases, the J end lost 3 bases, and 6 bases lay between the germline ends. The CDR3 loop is CAISERGTDTQYF. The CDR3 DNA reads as TGTGCCATCAGTGAGAGGGGGACAGATACGCAGTATTTT.